What follows are 28 T cell receptor beta chains derived from one specimen sequenced in a study of blood T cell repertoires in COVID-19 (dated by TCRdb to 2020 to 2021). Library method: the immunoSEQ multiplex PCR assay. What TCRdb holds here is the immuneACCESS table cut down to in-frame rearrangements. Part of the clones is not present; checked against another copy, under half of the missing clones reflect an unresolved V gene, and the others are unexplained. A total of 130,000 or so clones appear in this sample, roughly four fifths of them only once. The ten largest make up around an eighth of the sample. The sample consisted of peripheral blood. The receptors were sampled from a human donor in a cohort sampled during active COVID-19.

This clone was recorded only once. In nucleotides, the CDR3 is TGTGCCACCAGCAGAGATCATGATGGAGGGGCAGGAAACACCATATATTTT. Translation: CATSRDHDGGAGNTIYF. The V and J genes are TRBV15 and TRBJ1-3, with TRBD1 as a possible D gene (5 bases). The CDR3 is 17 residues long. CDR1 is LNHNV, CDR2 YYDKDF, per germline (reference sequence). V was clipped by 0 bases and J by 4 bases, with 16 bases between them.

The chain has TRBV4-1 and TRBJ2-7, with 7 bases fitting TRBD2. Losses at the gene ends were 0 bases for V and 3 bases for J; bases not matched to a gene: 8. The CDR3 consists of 16 residues. Germline V CDR1 and CDR2: MGHRA, YSYEKL. CDR3 sequence: CASSQDGLGEGYEQYF. The CDR3 DNA is TGCGCCAGCAGCCAAGATGGGCTGGGGGAGGGCTACGAGCAGTACTTC.

This clone appeared a single time. The chain couples TRBV3-1 (or the pseudogene TRBV3-2) to TRBJ2-2; 7 bases align to TRBD1. The germline CDR1 and CDR2 sequences are LGHDT and YNNKEL (reference sequence). The CDR3 has 15 residues. The trim removed 4 bases at V and 6 bases at J, leaving 8 bases unmatched. The CDR3 bases are TGTGCCAGCAGCCGCCCGGGACAGCGACCCGGGGAGCTGTTTTTT. It yields the protein CASSRPGQRPGELFF.

The chain combines TRBV6-4 with TRBJ2-2; 8 bases align to TRBD1. Losses at the gene ends were 4 bases for V and 4 bases for J; bases not matched to a gene: 5. Germline values: CDR1 MRHNA, CDR2 SNTAGT. The CDR3 has 15 amino acids. CDR3 sequence reads: CASSAQGAGTGELFF. Here the CDR3 DNA reads TGTGCCAGCAGTGCCCAGGGGGCTGGCACCGGGGAGCTGTTTTTT.

V usage is TRBV3-1 (or the pseudogene TRBV3-2) and J usage is TRBJ2-5; 13 bases are a match to TRBD2. This CDR3 is 19 amino acids long. The germline V gene has CDR1 LGHDT and CDR2 YNNKEL (reference sequence). J lost 1 base, V lost 3 bases, and 11 bases had no gene match. CDR3 protein: CASSHRTGLAGLGQETQYF. For the CDR3, the DNA is TGTGCCAGCAGCCACCGGACGGGACTAGCGGGGTTAGGCCAAGAGACCCAGTACTTC.

This clone has more than one count but fewer than ten. The chain uses TRBV6-2 or TRBV6-3 and TRBJ1-5; 9 nucleotides match TRBD1. CDR1 MNHEY and CDR2 SVGEGT come from the germline V gene. V lost 3 bases, J lost 0 bases, and 15 bases stayed unmatched. The CDR3 has 20 amino acids. CDR3 loop: CASSYGPGTGPFFSNQPQHF. CDR3 DNA: TGTGCCAGCAGTTATGGGCCTGGGACAGGGCCGTTCTTTAGCAATCAGCCCCAGCATTTT.

CDR3 bases: TGTGCCAGCAGCCAACTCCCCGGGACAGGGGAAAAAAATGGCTACACCTTC. This sequence encodes CASSQLPGTGEKNGYTF. The chain recombines TRBV14 with TRBJ1-2; 10 nucleotides line up with TRBD1. The CDR3 extends over 17 amino acids. The V segment lost 2 bases and the J segment 6 bases; nucleotides outside the gene matches: 12. Germline assignment: CDR1 SGHDN and CDR2 FVKESK.

This sequence joins TRBV3-1 (or the pseudogene TRBV3-2) and TRBJ2-7, with 13 bases lining up with TRBD2. V shed 1 base and J 7 bases; nucleotides not matched to a gene: 1. CDR1 is LGHDT and CDR2 is YNNKEL in the germline V gene (reference sequence). The CDR3 length is 14 residues. CDR3 bases: TGTGCCAGCAGCCAAGTGACTAGCGGGGGGGAGCAGTACTTC. Encoded protein: CASSQVTSGGEQYF.

This clone was found many times. This chain joins TRBV7-2 and TRBJ2-5; D unclear. The CDR3 consists of 12 residues. V lost 0 bases to trimming and J lost 7 bases, with 6 bases between them. Germline V gene sequence: CDR1 SGHTA, CDR2 FQGNSA. The CDR3 protein is CASSLAPGTQYF. The CDR3 coding sequence is TGTGCCAGCAGCTTAGCGCCGGGGACCCAGTACTTC. The variable domain in full, completed from reference TRBV7-2 and TRBJ2-5, reads GAGVSQSPSNKVTEKGKDVELRCDPISGHTALYWYRQSLGQGLEFLIYFQGNSAPDKSGLPSDRFSAERTGGSVSTLTIQRTQQEDSAVYLCASSLAPGTQYFGPGTRLLVL.

The chain is built from TRBV7-9 and TRBJ1-1; the D gene is possibly TRBD1 (6 bases). The germline V and J ends were trimmed by 3 bases and 3 bases, with 8 bases remaining between them. The CDR3 has 13 amino acids. CDR1 and CDR2 from the germline V gene are SEHNR and FQNEAQ (reference sequence). This CDR3 is CASSFKGDTEAFF. The CDR3 DNA reads as TGTGCCAGCAGCTTTAAGGGGGACACTGAAGCTTTCTTT.

This chain uses TRBV5-1 with TRBJ2-3; 10 nucleotides agree with TRBD1. The V and J ends lost 1 base and 5 bases, in that order; junction bases with no gene match: 7. CDR1 and CDR2 from the germline V gene are SGHRS and YFSETQ. The CDR3 consists of 16 residues. The CDR3 DNA follows: TGCGCCAGCAGCTTGATCGACAGGGGGCGGGGAGATACGCAGTATTTT. It encodes CASSLIDRGRGDTQYF. Complete variable domain (other parts from reference TRBV5-1 and TRBJ2-3): KAGVTQTPRYLIKTRGQQVTLSCSPISGHRSVSWYQQTPGQGLQFLFEYFSETQRNKGNFPGRFSGRQFSNSRSEMNVSTLELGDSALYLCASSLIDRGRGDTQYFGPGTRLTVL.

This chain uses TRBV6-6 with TRBJ2-7; 8 positions match TRBD1. This CDR3 has 14 amino acids. J was trimmed by 3 bases and V by 7 bases; bases with no gene match: 8. The germline CDR1 and CDR2 sequences are MNHNY and SVGAGI (reference sequence). CDR3 residues: CASKETGDLYEQYF. CDR3 coding DNA: TGTGCCAGCAAAGAGACAGGGGACCTCTACGAGCAGTACTTC.

J is TRBJ2-7 and V is TRBV6-5; no firm D call. Trimming took off 2 bases at V and 3 bases at J, with 8 bases between the two ends. CDR3 size: 13 residues. In germline, CDR1 is MNHEY, CDR2 SVGAGI. CDR3 nucleotides: TGTGCCAGCAGTTACCGAGTCCTCTACGAGCAGTACTTC. Protein: CASSYRVLYEQYF.

The chain uses TRBV5-4 and TRBJ2-3; 12 bases fit TRBD2. Germline CDR1 reads SGHNT; CDR2 reads YYREEE (reference sequence). V lost 2 bases, J lost 0 bases, and 4 bases stayed unmatched. The CDR3 is 17 amino acids. Here the CDR3 DNA reads TGTGCCAGCAGCTTCTACCTAGCGGGGGGGAGCACAGATACGCAGTATTTT. Protein product: CASSFYLAGGSTDTQYF.

This chain connects TRBV4-3 to TRBJ1-5, with TRBD1 as a possible D gene (6 bases). Trimming left V 3 bases short and J 3 bases short, with 12 bases between. The CDR3 is made up of 15 amino acids. Germline loops: CDR1 LGHNA, CDR2 YSLEER. In nucleotides, the CDR3 is TGCGCCAGCAGCCAGAACCGGGACAACAATCAGCCCCAGCATTTT. Translating it yields CASSQNRDNNQPQHF.

This clone has more than one count but fewer than ten. The chain carries TRBV7-2 and TRBJ2-3; 8 bases are a match to TRBD2. The trim removed 5 bases at V and 0 bases at J, leaving 7 bases unmatched. The CDR3 is 16 amino acids. The germline V gene has CDR1 SGHTA and CDR2 FQGNSA. CDR3 DNA sequence: TGTGCCAGCAGCCCCCCCGGGACTAGGAGCACAGATACGCAGTATTTT. It is translated as CASSPPGTRSTDTQYF.

The rearrangement joins TRBV7-9 to TRBJ2-7; TRBD2 matches at 12 bases. Germline lookup yields CDR1 SEHNR and CDR2 FQNEAQ (reference sequence). This CDR3 is built from 16 residues. V shed 4 bases, J shed 0 bases, and the junction held 4 bases outside the gene matches. This chain's CDR3 is CASSSPSGGDSYEQYF. DNA of the CDR3: TGTGCCAGCAGCTCACCTAGCGGGGGGGACTCCTACGAGCAGTACTTC.

V usage is TRBV10-3 and J usage is TRBJ1-2, with TRBD1 matching 7 bases. Unmatched junction bases numbered 6, after V lost 2 bases and J lost 3 bases. The germline V gene has CDR1 ENHRY and CDR2 SYGVKD. CDR3 size: 15 residues. CDR3 region: CAISEKGGVYYGYTF. The CDR3 DNA sequence: TGTGCCATCAGTGAGAAAGGGGGCGTTTACTATGGCTACACCTTC.

CDR3 region: CASSRSTGVPANYGYTF. The CDR3 DNA is TGTGCCAGCAGCCGATCCACAGGGGTTCCGGCTAACTATGGCTACACCTTC. The V gene is TRBV5-4, the J gene TRBJ1-2, with 7 bases fitting TRBD1. V shed 4 bases and J 0 bases; nucleotides not matched to a gene: 12. The CDR3 runs 17 residues. Germline V lookup: CDR1 SGHNT, CDR2 YYREEE (reference sequence).

The chain employs TRBV10-3 and TRBJ2-3; D perhaps matches TRBD2 (5 bases). Germline CDR1 is ENHRY and CDR2 is SYGVKD. Trimming stripped 5 bases from V and 5 bases from J, with 14 bases between. CDR3 length equals 14 residues. The CDR3 protein is CAISLAADLDTQYF. DNA for the CDR3: TGTGCCATCAGTTTGGCAGCGGATCTAGATACGCAGTATTTT.

The rearrangement uses TRBV7-2 and TRBJ1-1, with D perhaps TRBD1 (6 bases). This CDR3 has 14 residues. Germline V lookup: CDR1 SGHTA, CDR2 FQGNSA. The ends were cut back, 8 bases at V and 3 bases at J, with 16 bases in the middle. As DNA, the CDR3 is TGTGCCAGCCGGGAGGGGGGCCGGTACACTGAAGCTTTCTTT. Translating it yields CASREGGRYTEAFF.

This clone was seen only once. The chain employs TRBV18 and TRBJ2-7; perhaps TRBD1 as D (5 bases). This CDR3 is 15 amino acids long. Germline V CDR1 and CDR2: KGHSH, LQKENI. V was clipped by 5 bases and J by 4 bases, with 18 bases between them. The CDR3 here is CASSSGTQGYYEQYF. The CDR3 DNA sequence: TGTGCCAGCTCATCGGGTACCCAGGGCTATTACGAGCAGTACTTC.

J is TRBJ2-5 and V is TRBV7-9; 8 bases line up with TRBD2. V lost 5 bases to trimming and J lost 4 bases; unmatched junction nucleotides: 3. Germline V gives CDR1 SEHNR, CDR2 FQNEAQ (reference sequence). The CDR3 totals 13 residues. The CDR3 DNA sequence: TGTGCCAGCAGCCCGGGGGGGCGAGAGACCCAGTACTTC. It is translated as CASSPGGRETQYF.

Here the CDR3 reads CASSEPGFGTEAFF. The CDR3 coding sequence is TGTGCCAGCAGTGAACCCGGGTTTGGGACTGAAGCTTTCTTT. The chain uses TRBV2 and TRBJ1-1; D is undetermined. Between the trimmed V and J ends, which lost 2 bases and 5 bases, there was a span of 12 bases. This CDR3 spans 14 amino acids. Germline V gives CDR1 SNHLY, CDR2 FYNNEI. Full variable domain (remainder filled in from reference TRBV2 and TRBJ1-1): EPEVTQTPSHQVTQMGQEVILRCVPISNHLYFYWYRQILGQKVEFLVSFYNNEISEKSEIFDDQFSVERPDGSNFTLKIRSTKLEDSAMYFCASSEPGFGTEAFFGQGTRLTVV.

In DNA form, the CDR3 reads TGTGCCAGCAGCGTAGGGGACAGGGGGGCCACCGGGGAGCTGTTTTTT. Translation: CASSVGDRGATGELFF. The V gene is TRBV9, the J gene TRBJ2-2; TRBD1 matches at 11 bases. CDR3 length: 16 residues. The ends lost 0 bases at V and 4 bases at J; junction bases unmatched: 2. Germline V gives CDR1 SGDLS, CDR2 YYNGEE.

This chain uses TRBV12-3 or TRBV12-4 with TRBJ1-5; D ambiguous. Between the trimmed V and J ends, which lost 3 bases and 4 bases, there was a span of 7 bases. The CDR3 is 13 amino acids. CDR3 DNA sequence: TGTGCCAGCAGTTTCGGCAGGAATCAGCCCCAGCATTTT. This sequence encodes CASSFGRNQPQHF.

This clone was seen only a few times. CDR3 DNA sequence: TGTGCCAGCAGCTTGGCAGGGAACTATGGCTACACCTTC. Encoded protein: CASSLAGNYGYTF. The rearrangement links TRBV5-4 to TRBJ1-2; TRBD1 might be the D (5 bases). V lost 0 bases to trimming and J lost 2 bases, with 5 bases between them. The CDR3 spans 13 residues. CDR1 is SGHNT, CDR2 YYREEE, per germline (reference sequence).

This clone has a handful of counts. J is TRBJ2-5 and V is TRBV2; tentative D call: TRBD2 (5 bases). The germline V and J ends were trimmed by 4 bases and 7 bases, with 13 bases remaining between them. The CDR3 loop spans 13 amino acids. CDR1 is SNHLY and CDR2 is FYNNEI in the germline V gene. The CDR3 spells CASSAELDGTQYF. The CDR3 DNA reads TGTGCCAGCAGTGCAGAACTAGATGGGACCCAGTACTTC.